Presented here are 13 T cell receptor beta chains from one specimen sequenced in a study of T cell repertoires in cytomegalovirus infection. Antigen specificity for these receptors is unknown. Each CDR3 protein is one row after TCRdb ran MiXCR on the reads. The sample records 360,000 or so distinct CDR3 sequences, about 35% being singletons. Here the sequenced sample was cultured PBMCs, taken from culture after CMV antigen stimulation. The origin of the receptors is a human donor in good health (CMV status not recorded). Some clones in this sample may be carry-over from other donors' samples.

This chain connects TRBV19 to TRBJ2-5; D may be TRBD2 (5 bases). CDR3 length equals 15 residues. With 3 bases removed from V and 4 bases from J, the gap between germline ends came to 15 bases. Germline loops: CDR1 LNHDA, CDR2 SQIVND (reference sequence). The CDR3 protein is CASSIYGLGSETQYF. DNA for the CDR3: TGTGCCAGTAGTATCTATGGACTGGGATCAGAGACCCAGTACTTC.

V is TRBV15 and J is TRBJ1-5; D may be TRBD1 (6 bases). Per germline, CDR1 LNHNV and CDR2 YYDKDF (reference sequence). V dropped 0 bases and J dropped 4 bases, with 13 bases sitting between them. This CDR3 has 16 amino acids. CDR3 sequence (DNA): TGTGCCACCAGCAGAGATCTCTCAGGGGCTAATCAGCCCCAGCATTTT. It yields the protein CATSRDLSGANQPQHF.

The rearrangement uses TRBV11-2 and TRBJ2-1; 9 nucleotides agree with TRBD1. Germline values: CDR1 SGHAT, CDR2 FQNNGV. CDR3 length equals 16 residues. The ends lost 2 bases at V and 7 bases at J; junction bases unmatched: 9. The CDR3 loop is CASSLYGTGTWNEQFF. The CDR3 coding sequence is TGTGCCAGCAGCTTATACGGGACAGGGACTTGGAATGAGCAGTTCTTC.

This clonotype was seen repeatedly, ten times or more. The V gene is TRBV7-2, the J gene TRBJ2-3; no firm D call. The CDR3 length is 15 residues. V shed 1 base and J shed 6 bases, with 14 bases lying between them. CDR1 and CDR2 from the germline V gene are SGHTA and FQGNSA. DNA for the CDR3: TGTGCCAGCAGCTTAGAGCAAAGTGGTTTGGATACGCAGTATTTT. Translated, it gives CASSLEQSGLDTQYF.

CDR3 coding DNA: TGTGCCACCAGTGATATTAGAAAGAGCACAGATACGCAGTATTTT. Its translation is CATSDIRKSTDTQYF. The chain links TRBV24-1 to TRBJ2-3; D is unresolved. The CDR3 contains 15 residues. Trimming cost V 3 bases and J 0 bases, with 9 bases left between them. Germline V gene sequence: CDR1 KGHDR, CDR2 SFDVKD.

The rearrangement joins TRBV7-2 to TRBJ2-1; TRBD2 matches at 7 bases. V lost 7 bases and J lost 2; bases outside the gene matches: 14. Germline V gives CDR1 SGHTA, CDR2 FQGNSA. This CDR3 comprises 17 residues. CDR3 amino acids: CASTLNSPLAAYNEQFF. For the CDR3, the DNA is TGTGCCAGCACCCTCAACTCCCCCCTAGCGGCCTACAATGAGCAGTTCTTC.

The V and J genes are TRBV28 and TRBJ2-1; TRBD2 agrees at 11 bases. From germline, CDR1 is MDHEN and CDR2 SYDVKM. The CDR3 length is 15 residues. With V trimmed by 6 bases and J by 6 bases, 7 bases remained unmatched. The CDR3 spells CASSLAGGPLNEQFF. The CDR3 region has the DNA TGTGCCAGCAGCTTAGCGGGAGGGCCGCTCAATGAGCAGTTCTTC.

The V and J genes are TRBV12-3 or TRBV12-4 and TRBJ1-2, with D maybe TRBD1 (5 bases). V gave up 6 bases and J gave up 3 bases, with 14 bases separating them. The CDR3 is made up of 14 amino acids. CDR3 in amino acids: CASRGRGEYYGYTF. The CDR3 DNA reads TGTGCCAGCAGGGGGCGGGGGGAGTACTATGGCTACACCTTC.

The V call is TRBV12-3 or TRBV12-4, the J call TRBJ2-7; 8 nucleotides line up with TRBD2. The V and J ends lost 7 bases and 0 bases, in that order; junction bases with no gene match: 8. CDR3 size: 15 residues. CDR3 DNA: TGTGCCAGCACCCGGGGGGGAGACCGCTCCTACGAGCAGTACTTC. Its translation is CASTRGGDRSYEQYF.

The chain combines TRBV7-2 with TRBJ1-2; 7 bases align to TRBD1. CDR3 size: 12 residues. Germline loops: CDR1 SGHTA, CDR2 FQGNSA. V was clipped by 4 bases and J by 14 bases; unmatched bases: 10. The CDR3, as DNA: TGTGCCAGCAGCTCAGGGGGGGGTCTAGGGACCTTC. Translating gives CASSSGGGLGTF. Full variable domain (outside the CDR3, taken from reference TRBV7-2 and TRBJ1-2): GAGVSQSPSNKVTEKGKDVELRCDPISGHTALYWYRQSLGQGLEFLIYFQGNSAPDKSGLPSDRFSAERTGGSVSTLTIQRTQQEDSAVYLCASSSGGGLGTFGSGTRLTVV.

The chain combines TRBV12-3 or TRBV12-4 with TRBJ1-1; no clear D gene. The CDR3 totals 14 residues. The V end was cut by 1 base, the J end by 3 bases, with 9 bases between. CDR3 sequence reads: CASSLEPGYTEAFF. Written as DNA, the CDR3 is TGTGCCAGCAGTTTAGAACCGGGGTACACTGAAGCTTTCTTT.

The chain combines TRBV9 with TRBJ2-3, with D unresolved. CDR3 length equals 17 residues. Germline lookup yields CDR1 SGDLS and CDR2 YYNGEE. Between the trimmed V and J ends, which lost 0 bases and 8 bases, there was a span of 22 bases. The CDR3 nucleotides are TGTGCCAGCAGCGTAGAGGGCTTTCCTTCAGGTTTGGTTACGCAGTATTTT. It translates to CASSVEGFPSGLVTQYF.

J is TRBJ1-1 and V is TRBV7-2, with TRBD1 identical over 10 bases. Germline-derived CDR1 and CDR2 are SGHTA and FQGNSA. The J segment lost 6 bases and the V segment lost 5 bases, leaving 9 bases of the junction unmatched. CDR3 size: 15 residues. The CDR3 region is CASSLTGTGVSEAFF. CDR3 nucleotide sequence: TGTGCCAGCAGCCTAACCGGGACAGGGGTATCTGAAGCTTTCTTT.